This TCR beta chain was obtained from a study of glioma-infiltrating T cells after dendritic cell vaccination. Study overall: Between about 2003 and 2012, patients got autologous tumor lysate-pulsed dendritic cell vaccines.

The CDR3 totals 13 residues. Germline CDR1 SQVTM, CDR2 ANQGSEA. V gave up 0 bases and J gave up 8 bases, with 13 bases separating them. Time point in this sample: after dendritic cell vaccination, including at tumor progression/relapse. Isocitrate dehydrogenase mutation was absent in all glioblastoma patients. The PCR used 60 V beta and 13 J beta primers. Sequencing used immunoSEQ multiplex PCR; TCRdb keeps in-frame clones, though not all of them. The sample has 80,000 to 100,000 clones; around 80% are singletons. The sequence was collected from a human donor with glioblastoma. The input for sequencing was blood, taken after dendritic cell vaccination. V is TRBV29-1 and J is TRBJ1-2; D uncertain. As DNA, the CDR3 is TGCAGCGTTGAAGATCACCCAGGCCGAGGCTACACCTTC. Encoded protein: CSVEDHPGRGYTF.